Given below is one T cell receptor (beta chain) in context. What it binds is not known. This CDR3 has 14 residues. The V gene's germline CDR1 is SNHLY and CDR2 FYNNEI. With V trimmed by 6 bases and J by 5 bases, 7 bases remained unmatched. This sample is drawn from a study of vaccination and CD4 T cells after COVID-19. Specified treatment: approximately nine-day PBMC culture with coronavirus spike peptide pools or control peptides (ViraFEST assay). Study conclusions and caveats: Median SARS-CoV-2-reactive clonotype numbers rose nonsignificantly, 21 to 38.

At the Johns Hopkins FTIC core, DNA taken from cultured CD4+ T cells was sequenced by way of the Oncomine TCR Beta short-read assay. TCRdb reanalysed the PCR reads using MiXCR and keeps one entry per CDR3 protein. The profile covers 20,000 to 25,000 distinct CDR3 sequences, with around 35% appearing a single time and 5% taken by the ten largest. V and J are TRBV2 and TRBJ2-7; 10 bases agree with TRBD1. The receptor comes from a human donor who had recovered from COVID-19. This specimen was CD4+ T cells from blood, cultured in vitro, taken before SARS-CoV-2 vaccination. CDR3 loop: CASSHDRGRDEQYF. CDR3 nucleotide sequence: TGTGCCAGCAGCCATGACAGGGGGCGCGACGAGCAGTACTTC.